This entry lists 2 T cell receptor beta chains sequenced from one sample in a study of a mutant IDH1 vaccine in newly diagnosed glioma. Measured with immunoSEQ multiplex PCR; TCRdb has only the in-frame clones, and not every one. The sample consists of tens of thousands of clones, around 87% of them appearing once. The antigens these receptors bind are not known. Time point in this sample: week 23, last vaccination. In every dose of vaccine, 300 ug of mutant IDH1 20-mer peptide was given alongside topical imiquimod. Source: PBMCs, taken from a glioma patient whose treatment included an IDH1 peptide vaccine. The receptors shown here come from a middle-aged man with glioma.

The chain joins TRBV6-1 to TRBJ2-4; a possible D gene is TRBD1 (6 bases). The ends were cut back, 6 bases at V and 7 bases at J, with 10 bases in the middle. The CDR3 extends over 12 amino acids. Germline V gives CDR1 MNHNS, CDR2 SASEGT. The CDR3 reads CASSSTGNIQYF. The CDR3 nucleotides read TGTGCCAGCAGCTCTACAGGGAACATTCAGTACTTC.

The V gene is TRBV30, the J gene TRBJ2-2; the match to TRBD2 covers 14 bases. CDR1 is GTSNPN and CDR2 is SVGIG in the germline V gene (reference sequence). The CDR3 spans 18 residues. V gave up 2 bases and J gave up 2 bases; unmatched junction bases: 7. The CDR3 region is CAWSTPGLAGVNTGELFF. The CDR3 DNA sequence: TGTGCCTGGAGTACCCCGGGACTAGCGGGGGTTAACACCGGGGAGCTGTTTTTT.